The 19 T cell receptor beta chains presented below share a single source sample, sequenced in a study of neoadjuvant anti-PD-1 for oral cavity cancer. Profiling relied on immunoSEQ multiplex PCR, and the TCRdb table lists in-frame clones only, not all of them. The data show about 9,500 clones, around 68% seen once. Time point noted: after neoadjuvant nivolumab, at surgical resection. Sample: PBMCs, taken after nivolumab (anti-PD-1) treatment. These receptors all come from a person aged 35-80 years with oral cavity squamous cell carcinoma.

The chain combines TRBV7-8 with TRBJ2-2, with 7 positions matching TRBD2. With 7 bases clipped from V and 6 bases from J, the junction kept 8 bases outside the gene matches. The germline gives CDR1 SGHVS, CDR2 FQNEAQ. The CDR3 covers 14 residues. CDR3 sequence reads: CASKRDYPPGELFF. CDR3 DNA sequence: TGTGCCAGCAAGAGGGACTACCCTCCCGGGGAGCTGTTTTTT.

The V call is TRBV7-7, the J call TRBJ1-2, with D possibly matching TRBD1 (5 bases). Germline assignment: CDR1 SSHAT and CDR2 FNYEAQ (reference sequence). CDR3 length: 14 amino acids. Trimming cost V 0 bases and J 4 bases, with 9 bases left between them. For the CDR3, the DNA is TGTGCCAGCAGCTTAGCCTCAGGGTTCTATGGCTACACCTTC. It translates to CASSLASGFYGYTF. Together with reference TRBV7-7 and TRBJ1-2, the CDR3 gives the full variable domain: GAGVSQSPRYKVTKRGQDVTLRCDPISSHATLYWYQQALGQGPEFLTYFNYEAQPDKSGLPSDRFSAERPEGSISTLTIQRTEQRDSAMYRCASSLASGFYGYTFGSGTRLTVV.

V usage is TRBV4-1 and J usage is TRBJ2-2, with a tentative D call TRBD2 (5 bases). The germline V gene has CDR1 MGHRA and CDR2 YSYEKL. Trimming removed 4 bases from V and 5 bases from J, with 14 bases in between. The CDR3 contains 15 residues. In DNA form, the CDR3 reads TGCGCCAGCAGCCCCGAGGCGACGGGGACCGGGGAGCTGTTTTTT. Translation gives CASSPEATGTGELFF.

This rearrangement joins TRBV28 to TRBJ2-2; a possible D gene is TRBD1 (5 bases). The CDR3 spans 13 residues. Germline-derived CDR1 and CDR2 are MDHEN and SYDVKM. V shed 2 bases and J shed 5 bases, with 6 bases lying between them. This CDR3 is CASSLRGTGELFF. The CDR3 bases are TGTGCCAGCAGTTTAAGGGGTACCGGGGAGCTGTTTTTT. Variable domain in full (rest from reference TRBV28 and TRBJ2-2): DVKVTQSSRYLVKRTGEKVFLECVQDMDHENMFWYRQDPGLGLRLIYFSYDVKMKEKGDIPEGYSVSREKKERFSLILESASTNQTSMYLCASSLRGTGELFFGEGSRLTVL.

This chain connects TRBV29-1 to TRBJ2-7; TRBD2 agrees at 9 bases. The CDR3 length is 13 residues. CDR1 and CDR2 (germline): SQVTM, ANQGSEA. Trimming at V came to 7 bases and at J to 5 bases, leaving 9 bases not matched to a gene. CDR3 protein: CSAVSGRGHEQYF. As DNA, the CDR3 is TGCAGCGCCGTTAGCGGGAGAGGCCACGAGCAGTACTTC.

The J gene is TRBJ1-2, the V gene TRBV9; 9 bases match TRBD1. V lost 0 bases, J lost 7 bases, and 4 bases stayed unmatched. The V gene's germline CDR1 is SGDLS and CDR2 YYNGEE. The CDR3 has 14 amino acids. CDR3 amino acids: CASSVEGQGAGYTF. The DNA for the CDR3 is TGTGCCAGCAGCGTAGAGGGACAGGGCGCTGGCTACACCTTC. Supplemented by reference TRBV9 and TRBJ1-2, the full variable domain reads DSGVTQTPKHLITATGQRVTLRCSPRSGDLSVYWYQQSLDQGLQFLIQYYNGEERAKGNILERFSAQQFPDLHSELNLSSLELGDSALYFCASSVEGQGAGYTFGSGTRLTVV.

The V gene is TRBV10-3, the J gene TRBJ1-6; a possible D gene is TRBD1 (6 bases). V dropped 2 bases and J dropped 10 bases, with 12 bases sitting between them. The CDR3 is 14 residues long. Germline CDR1 ENHRY, CDR2 SYGVKD. In DNA form, the CDR3 reads TGTGCCATCAGTGAGGTACAGGGAAGGTCACCCCTCCACTTT. Residues: CAISEVQGRSPLHF.

J is TRBJ2-5 and V is TRBV15; D is perhaps TRBD2 (6 bases). The CDR3 totals 15 residues. Germline CDR1 reads LNHNV; CDR2 reads YYDKDF (reference sequence). Trimming took off 0 bases at V and 5 bases at J, with 13 bases between the two ends. CDR3 residues: CATSRDWDFGETQYF. For the CDR3, the DNA is TGTGCCACCAGCAGAGATTGGGACTTCGGGGAGACCCAGTACTTC.

The CDR3 region has the DNA TGTGCCAGCAGCTTCGTCGCTGGACAGGGGTACGAGCAGTACTTC. Amino acids: CASSFVAGQGYEQYF. This rearrangement joins TRBV11-2 to TRBJ2-7; TRBD1 matches 9 bases. V dropped 3 bases and J dropped 4; count of bases not matched to a gene: 7. The CDR3 loop spans 15 amino acids. In germline, CDR1 is SGHAT, CDR2 FQNNGV.

The CDR3 nucleotides read TGCGCCAGCAGCCGAATCATTTCTGGGGCCAACGTCCTGACTTTC. Amino acid sequence: CASSRIISGANVLTF. The chain recombines TRBV4-1 with TRBJ2-6; D is undetermined. CDR1 and CDR2 from the germline V gene are MGHRA and YSYEKL. The germline V and J ends were trimmed by 4 bases and 1 base, with 8 bases remaining between them. This CDR3 has 15 residues.

The CDR3 protein is CASSLEGEAQPQHF. In DNA form, the CDR3 reads TGTGCCAGCAGTTTAGAGGGGGAGGCTCAGCCCCAGCATTTT. This sequence joins TRBV28 and TRBJ1-5; tentatively, D is TRBD1 (6 bases). Germline V lookup: CDR1 MDHEN, CDR2 SYDVKM. This CDR3 has 14 residues. V lost 2 bases and J lost 6, with 11 bases in between.

The chain carries TRBV10-3 and TRBJ2-7; TRBD1 aligns across 8 bases. J was trimmed by 2 bases and V by 5 bases; bases with no gene match: 2. CDR1 is ENHRY and CDR2 is SYGVKD in the germline V gene. This CDR3 contains 13 residues. CDR3 coding DNA: TGTGCCATCAGTATACAGGGGGCCTACGAGCAGTACTTC. This gives the protein CAISIQGAYEQYF.

This clone was found a few times. The chain carries TRBV11-2 and TRBJ1-2; D gene unclear. The length of the CDR3 is 15 residues. Per germline, CDR1 SGHAT and CDR2 FQNNGV. The V gene lost 7 bases and the J gene lost 7 bases, with 22 bases spanning the gap. The DNA for the CDR3 is TGTGCCAGCATGAGTTCATACCGACGAGCGAGTGGCTACACCTTC. Translating it yields CASMSSYRRASGYTF.

This rearrangement joins TRBV5-1 to TRBJ2-7, with D unresolved. The CDR3 sequence is 14 residues long. Germline CDR1 SGHRS, CDR2 YFSETQ. The V end was cut by 0 bases, the J end by 0 bases, with 7 bases between. CDR3 bases: TGCGCCAGCAGCTTGGAGGTAAGCTCCTACGAGCAGTACTTC. Translation gives CASSLEVSSYEQYF.

This sequence joins TRBV28 and TRBJ1-2, with D possibly TRBD1 on 6 matching bases. The V end lost 6 bases, the J end lost 9 bases, and 17 bases lay between the germline ends. CDR1 is MDHEN and CDR2 is SYDVKM in the germline V gene. The CDR3 has 13 amino acids. CDR3 loop: CASSKGGLLSYTF. Written as DNA, the CDR3 is TGTGCCAGCAGCAAGGGGGGACTGCTAAGCTACACCTTC.

The table lists this clone with a count of one. This sequence joins TRBV28 and TRBJ1-3; no definite D call. The germline gives CDR1 MDHEN, CDR2 SYDVKM. The germline V and J ends were trimmed by 4 bases and 0 bases, with 13 bases remaining between them. CDR3 length equals 16 residues. For the CDR3, the DNA is TGTGCCAGCAGTTCCCCCGGGTTCAACTCTGGAAACACCATATATTTT. This sequence encodes CASSSPGFNSGNTIYF.

The chain joins TRBV2 to TRBJ1-5; D uncertain. Trimming pared 7 bases from V and 3 bases from J, leaving 7 bases between. Germline lookup yields CDR1 SNHLY and CDR2 FYNNEI. The CDR3 extends over 12 amino acids. CDR3 in DNA: TGTGCCAGCAACCCTTCCAATCAGCCCCAGCATTTT. This gives the protein CASNPSNQPQHF.

V usage is TRBV2 and J usage is TRBJ2-1; 8 bases are a match to TRBD2. V was pared by 4 bases and J by 8 bases, with 10 bases of the junction left unmatched. Germline V gives CDR1 SNHLY, CDR2 FYNNEI. This CDR3 spans 15 amino acids. CDR3 bases: TGTGCCAGCAGTGGCCTTCGCGGGGGGAAACATGAGCAGTTCTTC. Translation gives CASSGLRGGKHEQFF.

The chain links TRBV6-6 to TRBJ2-7; 9 positions agree with TRBD2. Looked up from germline, CDR1 is MNHNY and CDR2 is SVGAGI (reference sequence). V lost 7 bases and J lost 1; bases outside the gene matches: 8. The CDR3 runs 15 residues. Written as DNA, the CDR3 is TGTGCCAGCACCTCGGGCGGGGGGGGATCCTACGAGCAGTACTTC. It specifies CASTSGGGGSYEQYF.